Below are 25 T cell receptor beta chains sequenced from a single sample in a study of CD8 T cells in ankylosing spondylitis. The study's findings and limits: Seemingly characteristic of ankylosing spondylitis blood was a TCR beta motif consisting of eight highly homologous variants.

Antigens of these TCRs are unknown. MiXCR, run by TCRdb on the 5' RACE reads, gives a single entry per CDR3 protein. Of fewer than 550,000 distinct CDR3 sequences in the sample, roughly 5.3% were seen once. Sequencing was done on a sample of blood, either unsorted or a sorted T cell fraction (not recorded which). Every receptor here comes from a male donor with ankylosing spondylitis.

The V call is TRBV7-9, the J call TRBJ2-7; D unclear. Germline CDR1 SEHNR, CDR2 FQNEAQ (reference sequence). The CDR3 runs to 14 residues. V was pared by 4 bases and J by 3 bases, with 13 bases between. The CDR3: CASSSNRWSYEQYF. The CDR3 region has the DNA TGTGCCAGCAGCTCGAATCGGTGGAGCTACGAGCAGTACTTC.

The genes are TRBV12-3 or TRBV12-4 and TRBJ2-7; 9 bases are shared with TRBD2. Trimming cost V 1 base and J 5 bases; bases outside gene matches: 6. The CDR3 runs to 15 residues. The CDR3 protein is CASSLGLAGRNEQYF. In DNA form, the CDR3 reads TGTGCCAGCAGTTTAGGGCTAGCGGGAAGGAACGAGCAGTACTTC.

This clonotype has at least ten counts. The chain carries TRBV28 and TRBJ2-7, with TRBD1 matching 9 bases. This CDR3 is built from 14 residues. CDR1 and CDR2 from the germline V gene are MDHEN and SYDVKM. V trimming: 8 bases; J trimming: 6 bases; junction bases outside the gene matches: 11. The CDR3 here is CASSSRDRVIEQYF. CDR3 in DNA: TGTGCCAGCTCCAGCAGGGACAGGGTAATCGAGCAGTACTTC.

V usage is TRBV6-2 or TRBV6-3 and J usage is TRBJ2-3, with D uncertain. The CDR3 sequence is 13 residues long. Trimming shortened V by 6 bases and J by 9 bases, and 16 bases separated the two germline ends. CDR1 is MNHEY and CDR2 is SVGEGT in the germline V gene. CDR3 sequence reads: CASSSGPAATQYF. CDR3 DNA sequence: TGTGCCAGCAGCTCAGGACCCGCCGCGACGCAGTATTTT.

This clonotype appeared many times. This rearrangement joins TRBV12-3 or TRBV12-4 to TRBJ1-1; 7 bases align to TRBD1. There are 14 residues in the CDR3. With 3 bases clipped from V and 7 bases from J, the junction kept 8 bases outside the gene matches. In DNA, the CDR3 is TGTGCCAGCAGTTTGTCGGCAGCAGGGGGTGAAGCTTTCTTT. The encoded protein is CASSLSAAGGEAFF.

There are many counts of this clonotype. The chain joins TRBV6-6 to TRBJ1-2; D unclear. The V end was cut by 0 bases, the J end by 8 bases, with 10 bases between. This CDR3 has 13 residues. Germline V CDR1 and CDR2: MNHNY, SVGAGI (reference sequence). CDR3 sequence: CASSYSGDGGYTF. CDR3 nucleotide sequence: TGTGCCAGCAGTTACTCTGGGGATGGCGGCTACACCTTC.

This clonotype came up many times. The V gene is TRBV9, the J gene TRBJ1-2; 7 nucleotides match TRBD1. After removal of 4 bases from V and 2 bases from J, the junction contained 8 bases not matched to a gene. The CDR3 spans 15 residues. In germline, CDR1 is SGDLS, CDR2 YYNGEE. The CDR3 region is CASSPFDRDNYGYTF. The CDR3 coding sequence is TGTGCCAGCAGCCCCTTTGACAGGGACAACTATGGCTACACCTTC.

This clonotype was seen at least ten times. This sequence joins TRBV10-3 and TRBJ2-7; D ambiguous. This CDR3 has 13 residues. Trimming took off 2 bases at V and 0 bases at J, with 5 bases between the two ends. Germline CDR1 ENHRY, CDR2 SYGVKD. The CDR3: CAISEGNSYEQYF. CDR3 nucleotide sequence: TGTGCCATCAGTGAGGGTAACTCCTACGAGCAGTACTTC.

Ten or more counts support this clonotype. The rearrangement links TRBV4-2 to TRBJ2-1; 9 bases match TRBD2. Germline assignment: CDR1 LGHNA and CDR2 YNFKEQ. This CDR3 contains 17 residues. With V trimmed by 1 base and J by 8 bases, 12 bases remained unmatched. The CDR3 coding sequence is TGTGCCAGCAGCCAAGTACGTTTGCGGGAGGGCCTCTATGAGCAGTTCTTC. Translation: CASSQVRLREGLYEQFF.

There are many counts of this clonotype. The chain uses TRBV4-3 and TRBJ2-4; TRBD1 agrees at 7 bases. Losses at the gene ends were 0 bases for V and 8 bases for J; bases not matched to a gene: 7. The length of the CDR3 is 15 residues. Germline-derived CDR1 and CDR2 are LGHNA and YSLEER. The CDR3 DNA follows: TGCGCCAGCAGCCAAGATCTGACAGGGTCAGACATTCAGTACTTC. This codes for CASSQDLTGSDIQYF.

The J gene is TRBJ2-1, the V gene TRBV24-1; D possibly corresponds to TRBD2 (6 bases). CDR1 KGHDR and CDR2 SFDVKD come from the germline V gene. The V end lost 7 bases, the J end lost 7 bases, and 22 bases lay between the germline ends. There are 16 residues in the CDR3. CDR3 in amino acids: CATRRSGQGGGNEQFF. The CDR3 region has the DNA TGTGCCACCAGGAGATCGGGGCAGGGAGGTGGGAATGAGCAGTTCTTC.

This rearrangement joins TRBV20-1 to TRBJ2-7; 9 positions agree with TRBD1. The J segment lost 5 bases and the V segment lost 6 bases, leaving 14 bases of the junction unmatched. The germline V gene encodes CDR1 DFQATT and CDR2 SNEGSKA (reference sequence). The CDR3 covers 15 residues. The CDR3 reads CSASPRDRAIDEQYF. CDR3 nucleotides: TGCAGTGCAAGTCCCCGGGACAGGGCAATCGACGAGCAGTACTTC.

This clonotype has a count of ten or more. V gene TRBV28 combines with J gene TRBJ2-5; D uncertain. Deletions cut 5 bases from V and 1 base from J, with 11 bases between. Germline values: CDR1 MDHEN, CDR2 SYDVKM. The CDR3 sequence is 14 residues long. CDR3 in amino acids: CASSPLSGQETQYF. The CDR3 DNA reads as TGTGCCAGCAGTCCCCTATCGGGCCAAGAGACCCAGTACTTC.

In this sample, this clonotype turned up many times. The J gene is TRBJ1-5, the V gene TRBV4-3; no definite D call. Trimming took off 0 bases at V and 7 bases at J, with 7 bases between the two ends. CDR3 length: 13 amino acids. Germline CDR1 is LGHNA and CDR2 is YSLEER. The CDR3 coding sequence is TGCGCCAGCAGCCAAGAGGTTGGACAGCCCCAGCATTTT. This translates into CASSQEVGQPQHF.

This clonotype occurred a few times. The rearrangement links TRBV5-1 to TRBJ1-2; D gene unclear. V was cut by 0 bases and J by 5 bases, with 5 bases left in between. This CDR3 contains 12 residues. Germline CDR1 is SGHRS and CDR2 is YFSETQ. DNA for the CDR3: TGCGCCAGCAGCTTGGATCAGTATGGCTACACCTTC. Translation: CASSLDQYGYTF.

This clonotype has more than one count but fewer than ten. The V gene is TRBV28, the J gene TRBJ2-7; 7 bases are shared with TRBD2. The germline CDR1 and CDR2 sequences are MDHEN and SYDVKM. V gave up 2 bases and J gave up 9 bases; unmatched junction bases: 13. The CDR3 runs to 15 residues. In nucleotides, the CDR3 is TGTGCCAGCAGTTTACGCGGGGGAACCCCTTTTAGGCAGTACTTC. Its translation is CASSLRGGTPFRQYF.

The chain couples TRBV5-5 to TRBJ2-7; TRBD1 aligns across 7 bases. V was clipped by 7 bases and J by 3 bases; unmatched bases: 13. The CDR3 has 15 residues. Germline V lookup: CDR1 SGHKS, CDR2 YYEKEE (reference sequence). In nucleotides, the CDR3 is TGTGCCAGCGGCCCTGGGACAGCGAGGAACTACGAGCAGTACTTC. Encoded protein: CASGPGTARNYEQYF.

This clonotype was picked up many times. The rearrangement joins TRBV7-8 to TRBJ2-2, with a tentative D call TRBD1 (5 bases). V was shortened by 8 bases and J by 1 base, with 14 bases between the two germline ends. Looked up from germline, CDR1 is SGHVS and CDR2 is FQNEAQ. The CDR3 extends over 15 amino acids. The CDR3 spells CASRSGRVNTGELFF. As DNA, the CDR3 is TGTGCCAGCCGCTCCGGCAGGGTGAACACCGGGGAGCTGTTTTTT.

The sample holds many counts of this clonotype. This chain joins TRBV10-3 and TRBJ1-5, with a weak D call TRBD1 (5 bases). Germline CDR1 is ENHRY and CDR2 is SYGVKD. V lost 1 base and J lost 0, with 7 bases in between. The CDR3 extends over 15 amino acids. CDR3 in amino acids: CAISEWGHSNQPQHF. CDR3 bases: TGTGCCATCAGTGAGTGGGGCCATAGCAATCAGCCCCAGCATTTT.

This clonotype was recorded at least ten times. The chain carries TRBV28 and TRBJ1-1, with TRBD1 matching 11 bases. Germline V gene data show CDR1 as MDHEN and CDR2 as SYDVKM. The ends lost 5 bases at V and 4 bases at J; junction bases unmatched: 6. CDR3 size: 15 residues. The CDR3 DNA follows: TGTGCCAGCAGTCTCATCGGGACAGGGGGCACTGAAGCTTTCTTT. Translating gives CASSLIGTGGTEAFF.

As regards this clonotype: A much larger clone sits a single nucleotide away, making a read error possible. The V and J genes are TRBV6-5 and TRBJ1-3, with unresolved D. Germline V gene sequence: CDR1 MNHEY, CDR2 SVGAGI. The CDR3 covers 14 residues. In DNA, the CDR3 is TGTGGCAGCAGTTACTCCCACGACCAAAACACCATATATTTT. Translation: CGSSYSHDQNTIYF.

This clonotype has a handful of counts. The chain has TRBV2 and TRBJ2-1; D remains ambiguous. Germline CDR1 is SNHLY and CDR2 is FYNNEI. V was cut by 2 bases and J by 6 bases, with 8 bases left in between. The CDR3 contains 13 residues. This CDR3 reads CASSENFFNEQFF. The DNA for the CDR3 is TGTGCCAGCAGTGAAAACTTTTTCAATGAGCAGTTCTTC. The whole variable domain, filled in from reference TRBV2 and TRBJ2-1, reads EPEVTQTPSHQVTQMGQEVILRCVPISNHLYFYWYRQILGQKVEFLVSFYNNEISEKSEIFDDQFSVERPDGSNFTLKIRSTKLEDSAMYFCASSENFFNEQFFGPGTRLTVL.

This clonotype has a count of ten or more. In DNA form, the CDR3 reads TGTGCCAGCAGTTCCGCGGGGCGGGGCCTCCCATCCTACGAGCAGTACTTC. The encoded protein is CASSSAGRGLPSYEQYF. The chain is built from TRBV12-3 or TRBV12-4 and TRBJ2-7; D perhaps matches TRBD2 (6 bases). V was trimmed by 4 bases and J by 1 base, leaving 20 bases between them. The CDR3 consists of 17 residues.

This clonotype was counted ten times or more. The V call is TRBV7-9, the J call TRBJ1-2; 8 nucleotides match TRBD1. V trimming: 0 bases; J trimming: 7 bases; junction bases outside the gene matches: 7. CDR1 is SEHNR and CDR2 is FQNEAQ in the germline V gene (reference sequence). The CDR3 length is 15 residues. CDR3 DNA: TGTGCCAGCAGCTTAGCCCCGGACAGGGTTCGTGGCTACACCTTC. Its translation: CASSLAPDRVRGYTF.

This clonotype has only a few counts. V usage is TRBV10-3 and J usage is TRBJ2-2, with 10 bases lining up with TRBD2. Germline trimming cut 8 bases from V and 2 bases from J; bases unmatched to any gene: 5. This CDR3 has 15 residues. Germline values: CDR1 ENHRY, CDR2 SYGVKD. Here the CDR3 DNA reads TGTGCCATCCTATGGACTAGCGGTAACACCGGGGAGCTGTTTTTT. It yields the protein CAILWTSGNTGELFF.